This TCR beta chain comes out of a study of blood T cell repertoires in COVID-19. Sequencing was performed with immunoSEQ multiplex PCR; in TCRdb, only in-frame clones are kept and a portion is missing. The sample contains over 85,000 clones, 85% to 90% of which appear only once. V was pared by 5 bases and J by 8 bases, with 7 bases of the junction left unmatched. The CDR3 runs to 13 residues. Material for sequencing was peripheral blood. The rearrangement links TRBV12-3 or TRBV12-4 to TRBJ1-2; 8 nucleotides align to TRBD1. The receptor was derived from a woman between 45 and 60 years old with acute or convalescent COVID-19. The CDR3 DNA reads as TGTGCCAGCAGTCAACAGGGGGTACTCGGCTACACCTTC. Protein sequence: CASSQQGVLGYTF.